The 21 T cell receptor beta chains presented below share a single source sample, sequenced in a study of T cell responses to AZD1222 COVID-19 vaccine. Sequencing used immunoSEQ multiplex PCR; TCRdb keeps in-frame clones, though not all of them. Of roughly 110,000 clones in the sample, less than 95% are singletons; the top ten hold 6.5% to 10%. The sample in question was peripheral blood, obtained 28 days after the second AZD1222 dose. The receptor set was obtained from an adult who received the AZD1222 COVID-19 vaccine.

Of note for this clone: The junction does not match germline at one end; this may be a read error. V and J are TRBV19 and TRBJ1-1; the D gene is possibly TRBD1 (5 bases). This CDR3 has 11 residues. The germline V gene has CDR1 LNHDA and CDR2 SQIVND (reference sequence). The CDR3, as DNA: TGTGCCAGTAGCCTCTCCGACAGAATACTCTTT. It encodes CASSLSDRILF.

The V gene is TRBV4-3, the J gene TRBJ2-1; TRBD2 aligns across 8 bases. Germline trimming cut 4 bases from V and 4 bases from J; bases unmatched to any gene: 15. Per germline, CDR1 LGHNA and CDR2 YSLEER. This CDR3 is 18 amino acids long. The CDR3 loop is CASSRGNTGGARYNEQFF. CDR3 bases: TGCGCCAGCAGCCGAGGGAATACGGGGGGGGCAAGGTACAATGAGCAGTTCTTC.

The chain links TRBV6-5 to TRBJ1-2, with D maybe TRBD1 (5 bases). The V gene's germline CDR1 is MNHEY and CDR2 SVGAGI. The V end was cut by 5 bases, the J end by 3 bases, with 13 bases between. CDR3 size: 14 residues. DNA of the CDR3: TGTGCCAGCAGTCGGGACCGCCTTGACTATGGCTACACCTTC. Translated, it gives CASSRDRLDYGYTF.

This chain connects TRBV15 to TRBJ2-2, with D possibly matching TRBD2 (7 bases). The CDR3 is made up of 16 amino acids. Germline CDR1 LNHNV, CDR2 YYDKDF (reference sequence). Trimming removed 6 bases from V and 4 bases from J, with 18 bases in between. CDR3 loop: CATRGLGGGPTGELFF. In DNA form, the CDR3 reads TGTGCCACCAGAGGCCTAGGCGGGGGCCCCACCGGGGAGCTGTTTTTT.

This rearrangement joins TRBV7-9 to TRBJ2-7, with 8 nucleotides matching TRBD1. This CDR3 has 16 amino acids. Germline V lookup: CDR1 SEHNR, CDR2 FQNEAQ (reference sequence). Trimming cost V 5 bases and J 1 base; bases outside gene matches: 10. The CDR3 here is CASSLGSRTGSYEQYF. DNA of the CDR3: TGTGCCAGCAGCCTAGGGAGCAGGACAGGGTCCTACGAGCAGTACTTC.

In regard to this clone: The identical CDR3 is also encoded by other nucleotide sequences in the sample. The chain joins TRBV29-1 to TRBJ2-7; D may correspond to TRBD1 or TRBD2 (5 bases each). The ends were cut back, 3 bases at V and 4 bases at J, with 10 bases in the middle. The germline V gene has CDR1 SQVTM and CDR2 ANQGSEA. CDR3 size: 12 residues. The CDR3 spells CSVEAGTYEQYF. The CDR3 DNA follows: TGCAGCGTTGAGGCAGGGACGTACGAGCAGTACTTC.

This chain uses TRBV27 with TRBJ1-5, with 9 positions matching TRBD1. From germline, CDR1 is MNHEY and CDR2 SMNVEV (reference sequence). This CDR3 spans 14 amino acids. The J segment lost 6 bases and the V segment lost 6 bases, leaving 6 bases of the junction unmatched. CDR3 nucleotides: TGTGCCAGCAGCAGACAGGGGGGAGGTCAGCCCCAGCATTTT. Translation: CASSRQGGGQPQHF.

The chain links TRBV7-2 to TRBJ1-3; 7 bases are shared with TRBD1. CDR1 SGHTA and CDR2 FQGNSA come from the germline V gene. There are 15 residues in the CDR3. V lost 6 bases and J lost 4; bases outside the gene matches: 9. CDR3 nucleotides: TGTGCCAGCAGTTTCGACAGGGCGGCAGGAAACACCATATATTTT. Translation gives CASSFDRAAGNTIYF.

The chain links TRBV5-5 to TRBJ2-7; no firm D call. CDR3 size: 14 residues. From germline, CDR1 is SGHKS and CDR2 YYEKEE (reference sequence). The V end was cut by 2 bases, the J end by 2 bases, with 11 bases between. DNA for the CDR3: TGTGCCAGCAGCTTAGGCAGATCCGCCTACGAGCAGTACTTC. Encoded protein: CASSLGRSAYEQYF.

The J gene is TRBJ1-2, the V gene TRBV9; TRBD1 might be the D (5 bases). Trimming removed 0 bases from V and 7 bases from J, with 16 bases in between. Per the germline V gene, CDR1 is SGDLS and CDR2 is YYNGEE. This CDR3 comprises 15 residues. CDR3 loop: CASSVVQGGPVGYTF. The CDR3 DNA is TGTGCCAGCAGCGTAGTTCAGGGTGGCCCTGTTGGCTACACCTTC.

V is TRBV19 and J is TRBJ1-3, with unresolved D. Germline V lookup: CDR1 LNHDA, CDR2 SQIVND (reference sequence). The CDR3 contains 14 residues. Trimming took 3 bases from V and 0 from J, leaving 6 bases between them. In DNA form, the CDR3 reads TGTGCCAGTAGTATCAGCAGCTCTGGAAACACCATATATTTT. Its translation: CASSISSSGNTIYF.

Of note for this clone: This specimen includes other DNA sequences encoding the same CDR3. The chain uses TRBV27 and TRBJ2-1; D is possibly TRBD1 or TRBD2 (5 bases each). This CDR3 has 12 amino acids. Per germline, CDR1 MNHEY and CDR2 SMNVEV (reference sequence). Deletions cut 1 base from V and 8 bases from J, with 6 bases between. The DNA of the CDR3 is TGTGCCAGCAGTTTATTGGGGGATGAGCAGTTCTTC. Translation: CASSLLGDEQFF.

J is TRBJ1-1 and V is TRBV3-1 (or the pseudogene TRBV3-2); TRBD1 agrees at 7 bases. CDR3 length: 17 amino acids. Per the germline V gene, CDR1 is LGHDT and CDR2 is YNNKEL (reference sequence). V lost 1 base and J lost 1; bases outside the gene matches: 9. CDR3 bases: TGTGCCAGCAGCCAAGGGGACAGCCGAAACCGGAACACTGAAGCTTTCTTT. Residues: CASSQGDSRNRNTEAFF.

This chain connects TRBV5-6 to TRBJ1-4; maybe TRBD1 (6 bases). This CDR3 is built from 16 residues. CDR1 and CDR2 from the germline V gene are SGHDT and YYEEEE. V shed 0 bases and J shed 4 bases, with 13 bases lying between them. In nucleotides, the CDR3 is TGTGCCAGCAGCTTGGCCGGACAGTCCAATAATGAAAAACTGTTTTTT. It translates to CASSLAGQSNNEKLFF. Combining the CDR3 with reference TRBV5-6 and TRBJ1-4 gives the whole variable domain DAGVTQSPTHLIKTRGQQVTLRCSPKSGHDTVSWYQQALGQGPQFIFQYYEEEERQRGNFPDRFSGHQFPNYSSELNVNALLLGDSALYLCASSLAGQSNNEKLFFGSGTQLSVL.

V usage is TRBV24-1 and J usage is TRBJ1-1; D might be TRBD1 (6 bases). The V and J ends lost 7 bases and 5 bases respectively, with 13 bases between them. The CDR3 covers 13 residues. Germline loops: CDR1 KGHDR, CDR2 SFDVKD. In nucleotides, the CDR3 is TGTGCCACCAGGGGGGCAGGAGGGACTGAAGCTTTCTTT. Translated, it gives CATRGAGGTEAFF.

The chain recombines TRBV7-2 with TRBJ1-5; 9 positions match TRBD1. V was clipped by 3 bases and J by 7 bases; unmatched bases: 1. The length of the CDR3 is 13 residues. Germline CDR1 SGHTA, CDR2 FQGNSA. The CDR3 DNA follows: TGTGCCAGCAGCTTGACAGGGGGGCAGCCCCAGCATTTT. Residues: CASSLTGGQPQHF.

This clone occurred once. V gene TRBV3-1 (or the pseudogene TRBV3-2) combines with J gene TRBJ1-6; 8 bases are shared with TRBD1. The ends lost 3 bases at V and 0 bases at J; junction bases unmatched: 1. Germline CDR1 LGHDT, CDR2 YNNKEL (reference sequence). This CDR3 is 16 amino acids long. CDR3 sequence: CASSHGQGSYNSPLHF. The CDR3 region has the DNA TGTGCCAGCAGCCACGGACAGGGCTCCTATAATTCACCCCTCCACTTT.

The chain is built from TRBV18 and TRBJ1-2, with D perhaps matching TRBD1 (6 bases). Germline V gene lookup returns CDR1 KGHSH and CDR2 LQKENI. The V end was cut by 6 bases, the J end by 4 bases, with 12 bases between. The CDR3 is 13 residues long. The CDR3 loop reads CASSIQGRYGYTF. DNA for the CDR3: TGTGCCAGCTCCATACAGGGACGCTATGGCTACACCTTC. Together with reference TRBV18 and TRBJ1-2, the CDR3 gives the full variable domain: NAGVMQNPRHLVRRRGQEARLRCSPMKGHSHVYWYRQLPEEGLKFMVYLQKENIIDESGMPKERFSAEFPKEGPSILRIQQVVRGDSAAYFCASSIQGRYGYTFGSGTRLTVV.

The chain couples TRBV4-3 to TRBJ2-4, with D perhaps given as TRBD1 or TRBD2 (5 bases each). The CDR3 contains 16 residues. V gave up 0 bases and J gave up 6 bases, with 15 bases separating them. Germline V lookup: CDR1 LGHNA, CDR2 YSLEER. In nucleotides, the CDR3 is TGCGCCAGCAGCCAAGATCGGGGCCCCCAAGGAAACATTCAGTACTTC. Protein product: CASSQDRGPQGNIQYF.

This clone was seen once. The chain has TRBV6-1 and TRBJ1-6; 7 nucleotides line up with TRBD1. CDR1 and CDR2 from the germline V gene are MNHNS and SASEGT. This CDR3 region has 15 residues. Trimming cost V 2 bases and J 7 bases; bases outside gene matches: 5. The CDR3 reads CASSEWDRGNSPLHF. The CDR3, as DNA: TGTGCCAGCAGTGAATGGGACAGAGGAAATTCACCCCTCCACTTT.

This clone showed up just once. V usage is TRBV11-3 and J usage is TRBJ2-3; TRBD2 might be the D (6 bases). V shed 1 base and J shed 4 bases, with 6 bases lying between them. Germline CDR1 is SGHNT and CDR2 is YENEEA. This CDR3 spans 13 amino acids. The CDR3, as DNA: TGTGCCAGCAGCTTAGCGGGGGCAGATACGCAGTATTTT. Its protein product is CASSLAGADTQYF.